This T cell receptor beta chain is from a study of shared clonotypes between healthy human individuals. Study outcomes and limitations: Shared across a few donors were around 5% of the naive CD4 clonotypes.

Some clones are missing from TCRdb's copy, which holds only in-frame ones; the method was immunoSEQ multiplex PCR. The repertoire holds some 2.3 million clones, with about 92% as singletons. Comments on this clone: What it binds is not known.

The V and J ends lost 7 bases and 8 bases respectively, with 9 bases between them. CDR1 is SEHNR and CDR2 is FQNEAQ in the germline V gene (reference sequence). CDR3 length equals 12 residues. Donors had no recently reported acute infections or vaccinations and were HIV-negative. Only Caucasian adults living in Nashville, Tennessee made up the donor group. The sample comprised naive CD4+ T cells from PBMCs. Subset denoted: CD45RA+ positively selected. This chain uses TRBV7-9 with TRBJ1-6; D not resolved. The sequence was obtained from a man aged 18 to 30 in good health. Some clones in this sample may be carry-over from other donors' samples. CDR3 protein: CASTYADSPLHF. In nucleotides, the CDR3 is TGTGCCAGCACCTATGCGGATTCACCCCTCCACTTT.